This T cell receptor beta chain was observed in a study of T cell repertoires in cytomegalovirus infection. TCRdb passed the reads through MiXCR, listing each CDR3 protein once. The top ten clones hold around 2.5% of a sample with 310,000 or so distinct CDR3 sequences, around 10% of them seen once. At least ten counts were recorded for this clonotype. Sequencing was carried out using PBMCs. The TCR originated in a human donor in good health (CMV status not recorded). Some clones in this sample may be carry-over from other donors' samples.

The CDR3 nucleotides read TGTGCCAGTGGAGGACGCCCCGATCAGCCCCAGCATTTT. This encodes CASGGRPDQPQHF. V gene TRBV19 combines with J gene TRBJ1-5, with D unclear. Germline CDR1 and CDR2: LNHDA and SQIVND (reference sequence). This CDR3 comprises 13 residues. Trimming removed 8 bases from V and 5 bases from J, with 13 bases in between.